This T cell receptor (beta chain) was identified in a study of blood T cell repertoires in COVID-19. About the research overall: Italy, Spain and the United States were the sources of the convalescent and acute COVID-19 samples. The cDNA or gDNA used as material had been derived from T cells, B-cell-depleted T cells, or PBMCs.

In the original analysis: Reference gene primer amplification yielded estimated nucleated cell counts. Some clones are missing from TCRdb's copy, which holds only in-frame ones; the method was immunoSEQ multiplex PCR. That table is the source of V, J and clone size, and D and trimming were worked out from the DNA. This table holds 50,000 to 70,000 clones, 60% to 80% found once. CDR1 and CDR2 (germline): LNHDA, SQIVND (reference sequence). CDR3 length: 17 residues. The germline V and J ends were trimmed by 5 bases and 1 base, with 20 bases remaining between them. This sequence joins TRBV19 and TRBJ1-1; the D is unclear. The sample comprised peripheral blood. This TCR was recovered from a man in his fifties or sixties with acute or convalescent COVID-19. CDR3 sequence: CASSPGLKLKGNTEAFF. CDR3 nucleotide sequence: TGTGCCAGTAGTCCAGGACTAAAGCTAAAGGGGAACACTGAAGCTTTCTTT.